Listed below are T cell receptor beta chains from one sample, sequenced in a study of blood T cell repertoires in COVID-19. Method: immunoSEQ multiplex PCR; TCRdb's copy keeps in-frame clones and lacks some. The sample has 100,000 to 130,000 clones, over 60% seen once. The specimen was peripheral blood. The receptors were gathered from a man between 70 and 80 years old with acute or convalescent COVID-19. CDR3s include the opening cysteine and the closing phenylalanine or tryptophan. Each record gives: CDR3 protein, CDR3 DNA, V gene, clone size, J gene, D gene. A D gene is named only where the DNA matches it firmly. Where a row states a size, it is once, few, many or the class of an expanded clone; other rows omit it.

CASIGQHTQYF | TGTGCCAGTATTGGACAGCATACGCAGTATTTT | TRBV19 | NA | TRBJ2-3 | NA
CASSLDEGRVDQPQHF | TGTGCCAGCAGCTTAGATGAAGGCAGGGTGGATCAGCCCCAGCATTTT | TRBV7-2 | NA | TRBJ1-5 | NA
CASSLGQGNSPLHF | TGTGCCAGCAGCTTGGGGCAGGGGAATTCACCCCTCCACTTT | TRBV5-6 | NA | TRBJ1-6 | NA
CASSSGTQYF | TGTGCCAGCAGCTCCGGGACACAGTACTTC | TRBV7-2 | medium-sized | TRBJ2-5 | NA
CSASRAGGDSYEQYF | TGCAGTGCTAGTAGAGCGGGGGGGGACTCCTACGAGCAGTACTTC | TRBV20-1 | NA | TRBJ2-7 | TRBD2
CASSMWSSDTQYF | TGTGCCAGTAGTATGTGGAGTTCAGATACGCAGTATTTT | TRBV19 | NA | TRBJ2-3 | NA
CASSPFWFRGQSEEKLFF | TGTGCCAGCTCACCATTCTGGTTTAGGGGACAGAGTGAGGAAAAACTGTTTTTT | TRBV18 | medium-sized | TRBJ1-4 | TRBD1
CASSLVANSGNTIYF | TGTGCCAGCAGCTTAGTTGCGAACTCTGGAAACACCATATATTTT | TRBV7-8 | NA | TRBJ1-3 | NA
CASSPGQGKGGTEAFF | TGTGCCAGCAGCCCGGGACAGGGGAAGGGGGGCACTGAAGCTTTCTTT | TRBV3-1/TRBV3-2 | NA | TRBJ1-1 | TRBD1
CASSLGGNTEAFF | TGTGCCAGCAGCCTCGGTGGGAACACTGAAGCTTTCTTT | TRBV6-4 | NA | TRBJ1-1 | NA
CASTPDPGVYNEQFF | TGTGCCAGCACCCCAGACCCGGGGGTATACAATGAGCAGTTCTTC | TRBV3-1/TRBV3-2 | NA | TRBJ2-1 | NA
CASSPSTGAVEQFF | TGTGCCAGCAGCCCTTCGACAGGGGCGGTTGAGCAGTTCTTC | TRBV7-9 | NA | TRBJ2-1 | TRBD1
CASSVEEGSVQANEKLFF | TGTGCCAGCAGCGTAGAGGAGGGCTCAGTTCAGGCTAATGAAAAACTGTTTTTT | TRBV9 | NA | TRBJ1-4 | NA
CAISESKAGVLGQPQHF | TGTGCCATCAGTGAGTCGAAGGCAGGGGTTTTAGGACAGCCCCAGCATTTT | TRBV10-3 | NA | TRBJ1-5 | NA
CASTREGINTEAFF | TGTGCCAGCACCCGGGAGGGAATCAACACTGAAGCTTTCTTT | TRBV9 | NA | TRBJ1-1 | NA
CASSKLGTGRSYEQYF | TGTGCCAGCAGTAAGCTCGGGACAGGGCGTTCCTACGAGCAGTACTTC | TRBV6-2/TRBV6-3 | NA | TRBJ2-7 | TRBD1
CASREYRGRTAEAFF | TGTGCCAGTAGGGAGTACAGGGGACGAACCGCTGAAGCTTTCTTT | TRBV19 | few | TRBJ1-1 | TRBD1
CASSIQGVDYGYTF | TGTGCCAGTAGTATTCAGGGGGTCGATTATGGCTACACCTTC | TRBV19 | NA | TRBJ1-2 | TRBD1
CASSDTRTVSNQPQHF | TGCGCCAGCAGTGACACCCGGACAGTGAGCAATCAGCCCCAGCATTTT | TRBV10-2 | NA | TRBJ1-5 | NA
CASSSGTPNSPLHF | TGTGCCAGCAGTTCTGGGACACCTAATTCACCCCTCCACTTT | TRBV7-3 | NA | TRBJ1-6 | NA
CASSLTAGEAKNIQYF | TGTGCCAGCAGCTTAACGGCAGGGGAGGCCAAAAACATTCAGTACTTC | TRBV7-6 | once | TRBJ2-4 | NA
CASSLDYRLEQETQYF | TGTGCCAGCAGCTTAGATTACCGACTAGAGCAAGAGACCCAGTACTTC | TRBV7-9 | NA | TRBJ2-5 | NA
CASSLGSGTGGASGYTF | TGTGCCAGCAGCTTAGGATCGGGGACAGGGGGCGCGAGTGGCTACACCTTC | TRBV11-2 | NA | TRBJ1-2 | TRBD1
CASSLEGLRQAYGYTF | TGTGCCAGCAGCTTAGAAGGCCTTCGACAGGCCTATGGCTACACCTTC | TRBV7-9 | NA | TRBJ1-2 | NA
CASSGGGGADTQYF | TGTGCCAGCTCAGGAGGGGGGGGCGCGGATACGCAGTATTTT | TRBV18 | NA | TRBJ2-3 | NA
CASSVEGGQRTDTQYF | TGTGCCAGCAGCGTAGAAGGGGGACAGAGAACAGATACGCAGTATTTT | TRBV9 | once | TRBJ2-3 | TRBD1
CASSIGSGGGNNEQFF | TGTGCCAGTAGTATAGGTAGCGGGGGGGGAAACAATGAGCAGTTCTTC | TRBV19 | NA | TRBJ2-1 | TRBD2
CAIKNGVNQPQHF | TGTGCCATCAAAAACGGAGTCAATCAGCCCCAGCATTTT | TRBV10-3 | NA | TRBJ1-5 | NA
CASSQDRGYQPQHF | TGCGCCAGCAGCCAAGATCGCGGGTATCAGCCCCAGCATTTT | TRBV4-3 | few | TRBJ1-5 | NA
CASSKAGDSYEQYF | TGTGCCAGTAGTAAAGCGGGGGATTCCTACGAGCAGTACTTC | TRBV19 | NA | TRBJ2-7 | TRBD2
CAISEGDTMTQFF | TGTGCCATCAGTGAAGGGGATACAATGACGCAGTTCTTC | TRBV10-3 | once | TRBJ2-1 | NA
CAREQGHLMNTEAFF | TGTGCCAGGGAACAGGGGCATCTCATGAACACTGAAGCTTTCTTT | TRBV2 | NA | TRBJ1-1 | TRBD1
CSVEGQGSYNEQFF | TGCAGCGTTGAAGGACAGGGGTCCTACAATGAGCAGTTCTTC | TRBV29-1 | NA | TRBJ2-1 | TRBD1
CASSLAETENTIYF | TGCGCCAGCAGCTTGGCCGAGACAGAAAACACCATATATTTT | TRBV5-1 | NA | TRBJ1-3 | NA
CASSLSPGTGNEAFF | TGTGCCAGCAGCCTATCACCCGGGACAGGGAATGAAGCTTTCTTT | TRBV6-5 | NA | TRBJ1-1 | TRBD1
CASSDTGELFF | TGTGCCAGCAGCGACACCGGGGAGCTGTTTTTT | TRBV2 | NA | TRBJ2-2 | NA
CASSIGDRSYEQYF | TGTGCCAGTAGTATAGGGGACAGGTCTTACGAGCAGTACTTC | TRBV19 | NA | TRBJ2-7 | TRBD1